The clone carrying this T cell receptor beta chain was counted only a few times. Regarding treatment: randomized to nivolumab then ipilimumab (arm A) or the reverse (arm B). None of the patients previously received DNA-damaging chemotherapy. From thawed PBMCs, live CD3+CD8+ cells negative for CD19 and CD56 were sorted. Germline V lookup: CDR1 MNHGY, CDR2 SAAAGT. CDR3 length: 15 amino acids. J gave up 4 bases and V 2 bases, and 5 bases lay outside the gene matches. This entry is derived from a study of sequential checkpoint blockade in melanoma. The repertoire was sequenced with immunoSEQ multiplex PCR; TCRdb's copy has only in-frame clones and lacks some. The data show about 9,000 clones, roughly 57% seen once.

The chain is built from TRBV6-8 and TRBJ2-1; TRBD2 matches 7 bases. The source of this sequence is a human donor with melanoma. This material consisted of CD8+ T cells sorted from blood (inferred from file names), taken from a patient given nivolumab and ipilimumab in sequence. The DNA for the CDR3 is TGTGCCAGCAGTTACAATAGCGGGTCTTACAATGAGCAGTTCTTC. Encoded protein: CASSYNSGSYNEQFF.